The T cell receptor (beta chain) described here comes from a study of radiation and T cells in renal cell carcinoma. This table comes from immunoSEQ multiplex PCR, and its TCRdb copy is limited to in-frame clones, with some not included. Among roughly 86,000 clones listed, 85% were seen once. Stated time point: blood 4 weeks post-SBRT, at nephrectomy. As for treatment: 15 Gy SBRT to primary tumor, nephrectomy 4 weeks later. Radiation-treated patients gave blood at baseline, week 2 and week 4. CDR3 length equals 14 residues. CDR1 and CDR2 from the germline V gene are SGHRS and YFSETQ. V dropped 4 bases and J dropped 4 bases, with 12 bases sitting between them.

This receptor was taken from a man aged 50 or older with renal cell carcinoma. The V gene is TRBV5-1, the J gene TRBJ1-5, with D possibly matching TRBD1 (5 bases). This specimen was blood, taken from a patient whose treatment included radiotherapy and nephrectomy. CDR3 in DNA: TGCGCCAGCAGCGAGCAGGGAGGGAATCAGCCCCAGCATTTT. Translating it yields CASSEQGGNQPQHF.